This T cell receptor (beta chain) came from a study of cytomegalovirus exposure and HLA in healthy donors. V lost 2 bases and J 4 bases, leaving 11 bases between the germline ends. The CDR3 sequence is 14 residues long. Looked up from germline, CDR1 is PRHDT and CDR2 is FYEKMQ (reference sequence). With 60 Vbeta and 13 Jbeta primers, the PCR was carried out. The assay was immunoSEQ multiplex PCR, and TCRdb's table has in-frame clones only and misses some. Here the sample spans 150,000 to 200,000 clones, approximately 80% being singletons. Broader study findings: The dataset shows that most TCR sequences were rare, while some public TCRs occurred in many donors. A missense variant in DCLRE1C was later tied to TCR beta V- and J-gene trimming. A list of approximately 160 TCR beta chains associated with cytomegalovirus was given.

To note about this clone: The target antigen is unknown.

The source is a woman aged 25 to 45 in good health and CMV-seronegative. The chain combines TRBV13 with TRBJ2-5; D may be TRBD1 (5 bases). Sequenced sample: PBMCs. The CDR3 bases are TGTGCCAGCAGCTTACGTACAGGCCCAGAGACCCAGTACTTC. Protein product: CASSLRTGPETQYF.